Listed below are T cell receptor beta chains from one sample, sequenced in a study of T cell responses to AZD1222 COVID-19 vaccine. Generated by immunoSEQ multiplex PCR, the TCRdb table keeps only in-frame clones and is missing some. The repertoire has approximately 82,000 clones, 80% to 95% of them found once; the top ten carry about 3.4%. The specimen was peripheral blood, collected 28 days after the second AZD1222 dose. The receptor set was obtained from an adult who received the AZD1222 COVID-19 vaccine. Each CDR3 is given with its conserved first and last residue. D genes are given only for firm matches. Part of the rows lack a size; the others show once, few, many or a class for expanded clones.

D: NA; size: NA; J: TRBJ1-4; V: TRBV5-6; CDR3: CASSLRPGTNEKLFF; DNA: TGTGCCAGCAGCTTACGTCCGGGGACTAATGAAAAACTGTTTTTT
D: TRBD1; size: NA; J: TRBJ2-3; V: TRBV2; CDR3: CASRQGQGWDTQYF; DNA: TGTGCCAGCCGACAGGGACAGGGGTGGGATACGCAGTATTTT
D: NA; size: NA; J: TRBJ2-5; V: TRBV6-1; CDR3: CASSEAQETQYF; DNA: TGTGCCAGCAGTGAAGCGCAGGAGACCCAGTACTTC
D: NA; size: NA; J: TRBJ1-2; V: TRBV25-1; CDR3: CASSEPGTATYGYTF; DNA: TGTGCCAGCAGTGAACCCGGGACCGCTACTTATGGCTACACCTTC
D: NA; size: NA; J: TRBJ2-1; V: TRBV6-6; CDR3: CASSYAEIHEQFF; DNA: TGTGCCAGCAGTTACGCCGAAATTCATGAGCAGTTCTTC
D: NA; size: NA; J: TRBJ2-7; V: TRBV18; CDR3: CASSLQEGFYEQYF; DNA: TGTGCCAGCTCACTACAGGAAGGGTTCTACGAGCAGTACTTC
D: TRBD1; size: NA; J: TRBJ1-2; V: TRBV7-8; CDR3: CASGRAGGSKNYGYTF; DNA: TGTGCCAGCGGTCGGGCAGGGGGCTCAAAGAACTATGGCTACACCTTC
D: TRBD1; size: once; J: TRBJ1-3; V: TRBV7-2; CDR3: CASSLGDRVGNTIYF; DNA: TGTGCCAGCAGCTTAGGCGACAGGGTGGGAAACACCATATATTTT
D: TRBD1; size: NA; J: TRBJ2-1; V: TRBV6-6; CDR3: CASSPNFGTGSNEQFF; DNA: TGTGCCAGCAGTCCTAACTTTGGGACAGGGAGCAATGAGCAGTTCTTC
D: NA; size: NA; J: TRBJ2-5; V: TRBV10-3; CDR3: CAISEFGSQETQYF; DNA: TGTGCCATCAGTGAGTTCGGCAGCCAAGAGACCCAGTACTTC
D: NA; size: NA; J: TRBJ1-1; V: TRBV5-6; CDR3: CASSRRGGTEAFF; DNA: TGTGCCAGCAGCCGCAGGGGTGGCACTGAAGCTTTCTTT
D: NA; size: NA; J: TRBJ1-2; V: TRBV6-6; CDR3: CASISDGARFNYGYTF; DNA: TGTGCCAGCATTTCGGACGGGGCAAGGTTTAACTATGGCTACACCTTC
D: NA; size: NA; J: TRBJ1-2; V: TRBV28; CDR3: CASSFGRSDGYTF; DNA: TGTGCCAGCAGTTTTGGCAGGTCTGATGGCTACACCTTC
D: TRBD1; size: NA; J: TRBJ1-6; V: TRBV27; CDR3: CASSLGQGANSPLHF; DNA: TGTGCCAGCAGTTTAGGGCAGGGGGCGAATTCACCCCTCCACTTT
D: NA; size: few; J: TRBJ2-7; V: TRBV7-6; CDR3: CASSLGGTSTYEQYF; DNA: TGTGCCAGCAGCTTAGGGGGGACATCGACCTACGAGCAGTACTTC
D: TRBD1; size: NA; J: TRBJ2-7; V: TRBV3-1/TRBV3-2; CDR3: CASSQQPGQGSEQYF; DNA: TGTGCCAGCAGCCAACAACCGGGACAGGGGAGCGAGCAGTACTTC
D: NA; size: NA; J: TRBJ2-1; V: TRBV27; CDR3: CASSLTAVDEQFF; DNA: TGTGCCAGCAGTTTAACAGCGGTAGATGAGCAGTTCTTC
D: TRBD2; size: NA; J: TRBJ2-7; V: TRBV18; CDR3: CASSPERGIYEQYF; DNA: TGTGCCAGCTCACCTGAGCGGGGGATCTACGAGCAGTACTTC
D: NA; size: few; J: TRBJ1-2; V: TRBV10-3; CDR3: CAISEIGENGYTF; DNA: TGTGCCATCAGTGAGATTGGGGAGAATGGCTACACCTTC
D: NA; size: NA; J: TRBJ2-2; V: TRBV4-3; CDR3: CASSQGTVGTGELFF; DNA: TGCGCCAGCAGCCAAGGCACAGTCGGTACCGGGGAGCTGTTTTTT
D: NA; size: once; J: TRBJ1-2; V: TRBV19; CDR3: CASSIDLSARGVYGYTF; DNA: TGTGCCAGTAGTATAGATCTTTCGGCCAGGGGAGTCTATGGCTACACCTTC
D: TRBD1; size: once; J: TRBJ2-2; V: TRBV6-2/TRBV6-3; CDR3: CASSYDRDTGELFF; DNA: TGTGCCAGCAGTTATGACAGGGACACCGGGGAGCTGTTTTTT
D: TRBD1; size: NA; J: TRBJ1-2; V: TRBV18; CDR3: CASSPGTAYGYTF; DNA: TGTGCCAGCTCTCCCGGGACAGCCTATGGCTACACCTTC
D: NA; size: NA; J: TRBJ2-1; V: TRBV27; CDR3: CASSSPIMRGARNEQFF; DNA: TGTGCCAGCAGTTCCCCAATTATGCGCGGGGCCCGCAATGAGCAGTTCTTC
D: NA; size: NA; J: TRBJ1-2; V: TRBV19; CDR3: CASRATGLGNYGYTF; DNA: TGTGCCAGTAGGGCGACGGGGCTGGGTAACTATGGCTACACCTTC
D: NA; size: NA; J: TRBJ2-1; V: TRBV5-1; CDR3: CASSPKGQSSYNEQFF; DNA: TGCGCCAGCAGCCCCAAAGGACAGAGCTCCTACAATGAGCAGTTCTTC
D: TRBD1; size: NA; J: TRBJ2-5; V: TRBV10-3; CDR3: CAISEGGQEGNYQETQYF; DNA: TGTGCCATCAGTGAGGGGGGACAGGAGGGAAATTATCAAGAGACCCAGTACTTC
D: NA; size: NA; J: TRBJ1-1; V: TRBV30; CDR3: CAWSSHPRAEAFF; DNA: TGTGCCTGGAGTTCCCATCCGCGGGCTGAAGCTTTCTTT
D: NA; size: NA; J: TRBJ1-2; V: TRBV19; CDR3: CATVGGDVRSNYGYTF; DNA: TGTGCCACCGTCGGGGGGGACGTCCGCTCTAACTATGGCTACACCTTC
D: NA; size: NA; J: TRBJ2-5; V: TRBV7-2; CDR3: CASSPQGVAETQYF; DNA: TGTGCCAGCAGCCCCCAAGGGGTGGCAGAGACCCAGTACTTC
D: NA; size: NA; J: TRBJ1-2; V: TRBV4-2; CDR3: CASSHGGGNGYTF; DNA: TGTGCCAGCAGCCATGGGGGAGGTAATGGCTACACCTTC
D: NA; size: NA; J: TRBJ2-1; V: TRBV15; CDR3: CATSTRRGNSYNEQFF; DNA: TGTGCCACCAGCACTCGTCGGGGAAACTCCTACAATGAGCAGTTCTTC
D: NA; size: NA; J: TRBJ1-6; V: TRBV11-2; CDR3: CASSTTLRDSPLHF; DNA: TGTGCCAGCAGCACAACCCTACGGGATTCACCCCTCCACTTT
D: TRBD1; size: NA; J: TRBJ1-5; V: TRBV6-6; CDR3: CASSYEGAYSNQPQHF; DNA: TGTGCCAGCAGTTACGAGGGGGCATATAGCAATCAGCCCCAGCATTTT
D: NA; size: once; J: TRBJ1-6; V: TRBV11-2; CDR3: CASSLDRMRDRINSPLHF; DNA: TGTGCCAGCAGCTTAGATCGAATGAGAGACAGGATTAATTCACCCCTCCACTTT
D: NA; size: NA; J: TRBJ2-2; V: TRBV11-3; CDR3: CASSLIGTGELFF; DNA: TGTGCCAGCAGCTTAATAGGCACCGGGGAGCTGTTTTTT
D: NA; size: NA; J: TRBJ1-2; V: TRBV21-1; CDR3: CASSKDGGSGANYGYTF; DNA: TGTGCCAGCAGCAAAGACGGGGGTTCGGGGGCTAACTATGGCTACACCTTC
D: NA; size: NA; J: TRBJ2-5; V: TRBV7-2; CDR3: CASSPETGLETQYF; DNA: TGTGCCAGCAGCCCAGAGACGGGACTGGAGACCCAGTACTTC
D: NA; size: NA; J: TRBJ2-3; V: TRBV18; CDR3: CASSHSQTLSADTQYF; DNA: TGTGCCAGCTCTCACTCGCAGACCTTGTCGGCAGATACGCAGTATTTT
D: NA; size: NA; J: TRBJ1-2; V: TRBV6-1; CDR3: CASSEALGSPKSFYTF; DNA: TGTGCCAGCAGTGAAGCGTTGGGCAGCCCTAAGAGTTTCTACACCTTC
D: NA; size: NA; J: TRBJ1-2; V: TRBV4-3; CDR3: CASSQDRSWDGLYGYTF; DNA: TGCGCCAGCAGCCAGGATAGATCATGGGACGGATTATATGGCTACACCTTC
D: TRBD1; size: NA; J: TRBJ2-7; V: TRBV11-1; CDR3: CASSLARDRDEQYF; DNA: TGTGCCAGCAGCTTAGCCAGGGACAGGGACGAGCAGTACTTC